The clone carrying this T cell receptor beta chain has a handful of counts. The antigen remains undetermined. V lost 3 bases, J lost 4 bases, and 9 bases lay in between. The CDR3 has 13 amino acids. The data are from a study of T-cell memory formation after mild COVID-19. Study-wide context: Clusters were largely donor specific.

MiXCR, run by TCRdb on the 5' RACE reads, gives a single entry per CDR3 protein. The sample records roughly 200,000 distinct CDR3 sequences, around 16% being singletons. Notes on the study in general: Some clones that responded turned up in pre-infection memory, which suggests that cross-reactive memory joined in. CD4+ clones that contracted lay mainly in CM and EM; CD8+ ones lay in EMRA.

The clonotype comes from an adult woman who had mild COVID-19 (a few samples of this study predate the infection). Cell type and time point are not known. The chain couples TRBV12-3 or TRBV12-4 to TRBJ1-2; D is undetermined. Material: PBMCs or a T cell subset sorted from them (not recorded which). CDR3 nucleotides: TGTGCCAGCAGTTTCGGGCAGCTCTATGGCTACACCTTC. It specifies CASSFGQLYGYTF.